These T cell receptor beta chains were read from a single sample in a study of blood T cell repertoires in COVID-19. The assay was immunoSEQ multiplex PCR, and TCRdb's table has in-frame clones only and misses some. Of about 190,000 clones listed, nearly 90% are singletons. Sequenced: peripheral blood. Source of these receptors: a woman between 40 and 55 years old who had recovered from COVID-19. The CDR3 runs from the conserved cysteine through the conserved F or W. Each record gives: J gene, V gene, D gene, clone size, CDR3 protein, CDR3 DNA. A D gene is named only where the DNA matches it firmly. Only part of the rows carry a size: once, few, many, or a class if the clone is expanded.

>TRBJ2-2|TRBV7-2|TRBD1|NA
CASNRGPSGELFF
TGTGCCAGCAACAGGGGGCCGAGCGGGGAGCTGTTTTTT
>TRBJ2-5|TRBV5-1|NA|NA
CASSFGSAQETQYF
TGCGCCAGCAGCTTCGGAAGCGCACAAGAGACCCAGTACTTC
>TRBJ1-4|TRBV9|NA|NA
CASTPTGIEKLFF
TGTGCCAGCACCCCCACAGGGATCGAAAAACTGTTTTTT
>TRBJ2-2|TRBV4-2|NA|NA
CASSQEGLVTGELFF
TGTGCCAGCAGCCAAGAAGGCCTAGTTACCGGGGAGCTGTTTTTT
>TRBJ1-1|TRBV7-3|NA|NA
CASSFSVDTEAFF
TGTGCCAGCAGCTTCTCCGTAGACACTGAAGCTTTCTTT
>TRBJ1-1|TRBV7-9|NA|NA
CASSLQSGSGAFF
TGTGCCAGCAGCTTACAGTCCGGGTCAGGGGCTTTCTTT
>TRBJ2-1|TRBV11-2|TRBD1|once
CASSPGQGSYNEQFF
TGTGCCAGCAGCCCAGGACAGGGCTCCTACAATGAGCAGTTCTTC
>TRBJ1-1|TRBV3-1/TRBV3-2|NA|NA
CASSQDLSEAFF
TGTGCCAGCAGCCAAGATTTGTCAGAAGCTTTCTTT
>TRBJ2-1|TRBV5-1|TRBD2|NA
CASSRDGLAGDNEQFF
TGCGCCAGCAGCCGTGATGGACTAGCGGGAGACAATGAGCAGTTCTTC
>TRBJ2-3|TRBV5-4|TRBD2|NA
CASSPNLAGVTDTQYF
TGTGCCAGCAGCCCAAACCTAGCGGGAGTCACAGATACGCAGTATTTT
>TRBJ2-1|TRBV29-1|TRBD2|NA
CSVEGRTSGNLNEQFF
TGCAGCGTTGAAGGCCGGACTAGCGGGAATCTCAATGAGCAGTTCTTC
>TRBJ2-1|TRBV7-2|NA|NA
CASSLIPLGAYYNEQFF
TGTGCCAGCAGCCTAATACCGCTTGGGGCCTACTACAATGAGCAGTTCTTC
>TRBJ2-7|TRBV19|TRBD2|NA
CASSILAGTPYEQYF
TGTGCCAGTAGTATTCTAGCGGGTACTCCCTACGAGCAGTACTTC
>TRBJ1-4|TRBV27|NA|once
CASSLRRGTHEKLFF
TGTGCCAGCAGTTTAAGGAGGGGTACGCATGAAAAACTGTTTTTT
>TRBJ2-3|TRBV11-1|NA|NA
CASRGLSPSTDTQYF
TGTGCCAGCAGGGGACTGTCCCCTAGCACAGATACGCAGTATTTT
>TRBJ1-1|TRBV5-1|NA|NA
CASSRQPGENTEAFF
TGCGCCAGCAGCCGCCAACCAGGGGAGAACACTGAAGCTTTCTTT
>TRBJ1-6|TRBV19|TRBD1|few
CASRTGDRHENSPLHF
TGTGCCAGTAGGACGGGGGACAGGCACGAGAATTCACCCCTCCACTTT
>TRBJ1-3|TRBV28|NA|NA
CASNPGSGNTIYF
TGTGCCAGCAATCCAGGCTCTGGAAACACCATATATTTT
>TRBJ1-5|TRBV30|NA|NA
CAWSQGLGGNQPQHF
TGTGCCTGGAGTCAGGGCCTTGGGGGCAATCAGCCCCAGCATTTT
>TRBJ1-1|TRBV18|NA|NA
CASSPSADNRREAFF
TGTGCCAGCTCACCCTCAGCCGACAACAGGCGGGAAGCTTTCTTT
>TRBJ2-6|TRBV2|NA|NA
CASSYSGANVLTF
TGTGCCAGCAGTTACTCTGGGGCCAACGTCCTGACTTTC
>TRBJ1-6|TRBV11-3|NA|NA
CASSKAGGDSPLHF
TGTGCCAGCAGCAAAGCCGGCGGGGACTCACCCCTCCACTTT
>TRBJ2-7|TRBV5-1|TRBD2|NA
CASSRGLDGYEQYF
TGCGCCAGCAGCCGGGGACTAGATGGTTACGAGCAGTACTTC
>TRBJ2-1|TRBV15|TRBD2|NA
CATSRDTGLAGGRTNEQFF
TGTGCCACCAGCAGAGACACCGGACTAGCGGGAGGGAGAACGAATGAGCAGTTCTTC
>TRBJ1-5|TRBV6-2/TRBV6-3|NA|once
CASSHPGQPQHF
TGTGCCAGCAGTCACCCCGGTCAGCCCCAGCATTTT
>TRBJ2-3|TRBV30|TRBD2|NA
CAWDLAGGTDTQYF
TGTGCCTGGGATCTAGCGGGAGGAACAGATACGCAGTATTTT
>TRBJ2-7|TRBV11-2|TRBD2|NA
CASSLGQAGEEYF
TGTGCCAGCAGCTTAGGACAAGCGGGGGAGGAGTACTTC
>TRBJ1-4|TRBV25-1|NA|NA
CASSAGFGKLFF
TGTGCCAGCAGTGCAGGGTTCGGAAAACTGTTTTTT